This TCR beta chain originates from a study of cytomegalovirus exposure and HLA in healthy donors. Amplification used 60 Vbeta primers and 13 Jbeta primers. How the authors handled the data: Later analysis identified roughly 84 million unique TCR beta chains, about 10 million shared. The data were produced by immunoSEQ multiplex PCR, yet TCRdb's version contains in-frame clones alone and is incomplete. The D gene and trimming were derived from the DNA, and the V and J assignments and clone size from that table. The top ten clones hold approximately 1.4% of a sample with roughly 170,000 clones, 65% to 75% of them seen once. V lost 4 bases and J lost 4; bases outside the gene matches: 3. The CDR3 runs 14 residues. Germline CDR1 and CDR2: SGHDT and YYEEEE.

This clonotype was obtained from a girl between 10 and 17 years old in good health and CMV-seronegative. The genes are TRBV5-6 and TRBJ2-7; 12 positions match TRBD2. The sequenced sample consisted of PBMCs. CDR3: CASSTGLAGYEQYF. CDR3 bases: TGTGCCAGCAGCACGGGACTAGCGGGTTACGAGCAGTACTTC.